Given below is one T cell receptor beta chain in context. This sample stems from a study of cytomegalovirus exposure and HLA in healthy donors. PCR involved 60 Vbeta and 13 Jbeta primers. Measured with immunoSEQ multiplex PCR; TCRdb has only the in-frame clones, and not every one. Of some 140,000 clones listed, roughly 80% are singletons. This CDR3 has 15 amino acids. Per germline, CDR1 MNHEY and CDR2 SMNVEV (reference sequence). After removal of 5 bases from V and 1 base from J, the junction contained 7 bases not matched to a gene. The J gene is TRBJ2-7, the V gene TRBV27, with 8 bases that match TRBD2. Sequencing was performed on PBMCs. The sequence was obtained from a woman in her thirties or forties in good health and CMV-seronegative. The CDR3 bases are TGTGCCAGCAGTACGCGGGCGGGGGGATCCTACGAGCAGTACTTC. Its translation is CASSTRAGGSYEQYF.